Presented here are 10 T cell receptor beta chains from one specimen sequenced in a study of vaccination effects on CD4 cells after COVID-19. Here immunoSEQ multiplex PCR was the method, and the copy in TCRdb shows in-frame clones only, minus some. The sample gives about 16,000 clones, approximately 70% of which show up once; 9% is in the top ten. These TCRs are of unknown antigen specificity. ViraFEST assay sequencing came after antigen-specific CD4+ T cells were expanded with viral peptide pools. The culture ran for approximately 10 days, and then CD4+ T cells were isolated. Participants each got two BNT162b2 or mRNA-1273 vaccine doses. Sequenced here: CD4+ T cells from PBMCs cultured with SARS-CoV-2 spike peptides, sampled after COVID-19 vaccination. All receptors derive from a human donor who received a COVID-19 vaccine.

The CDR3, as DNA: TGTGCCAGCAGCCAAGTGGGAGGGAGACACAATGAGCAGTTCTTC. This encodes CASSQVGGRHNEQFF. V and J are TRBV3-1 (or the pseudogene TRBV3-2) and TRBJ2-1; the match to TRBD2 covers 7 bases. The CDR3 length is 15 residues. J lost 5 bases, V lost 1 base, and 5 bases had no gene match. CDR1 is LGHDT, CDR2 YNNKEL, per germline (reference sequence).

This chain connects TRBV9 to TRBJ2-7, with D perhaps assigned TRBD1 or TRBD2 (5 bases each). V was cut by 1 base and J by 2 bases, with 13 bases left in between. CDR1 SGDLS and CDR2 YYNGEE come from the germline V gene. The CDR3 sequence is 15 residues long. In DNA form, the CDR3 reads TGTGCCAGCAGCGTATCGGGGACCCACACCTACGAGCAGTACTTC. This sequence encodes CASSVSGTHTYEQYF.

The rearrangement uses TRBV6-5 and TRBJ2-7; 10 bases are shared with TRBD1. V lost 8 bases, J lost 3 bases, and 1 base stayed unmatched. CDR1 and CDR2 from the germline V gene are MNHEY and SVGAGI. The CDR3 has 12 amino acids. CDR3 in amino acids: CASGTGVYEQYF. DNA for the CDR3: TGTGCCAGCGGGACAGGGGTCTACGAGCAGTACTTC.

This chain uses TRBV28 with TRBJ1-2; the D gene is possibly TRBD1 (6 bases). CDR1 is MDHEN and CDR2 is SYDVKM in the germline V gene. V dropped 2 bases and J dropped 2 bases, with 9 bases sitting between them. The CDR3 sequence is 14 residues long. For the CDR3, the DNA is TGTGCCAGCAGTTTACCTACAGGGAACTATGGCTACACCTTC. This gives the protein CASSLPTGNYGYTF.

This chain links TRBV6-5 with TRBJ2-7; maybe TRBD1 (6 bases). The V end lost 6 bases, the J end lost 0 bases, and 15 bases lay between the germline ends. There are 15 residues in the CDR3. Germline loops: CDR1 MNHEY, CDR2 SVGAGI. CDR3 region: CASSRRDTLSYEQYF. The CDR3, as DNA: TGTGCCAGCAGCCGTCGGGACACGCTCTCCTACGAGCAGTACTTC.

This clone appeared a few times. J is TRBJ2-3 and V is TRBV6-1; TRBD2 matches 7 bases. The CDR3 covers 18 residues. V dropped 3 bases and J dropped 3; count of bases not matched to a gene: 15. The germline V gene encodes CDR1 MNHNS and CDR2 SASEGT. The CDR3 nucleotides read TGTGCCAGCAGTGAGGGTATAGCGGGTCGCGGTCGTACAGATACGCAGTATTTT. Its protein product is CASSEGIAGRGRTDTQYF.

This clone was seen more than once but under ten times. The gene calls are TRBV30 and TRBJ1-5; TRBD1 might be the D (5 bases). The V end lost 3 bases, the J end lost 1 base, and 16 bases lay between the germline ends. This CDR3 is 16 amino acids long. Germline lookup yields CDR1 GTSNPN and CDR2 SVGIG (reference sequence). This CDR3 is CAWRAPGRGSNQPQHF. The CDR3 region has the DNA TGTGCCTGGAGGGCCCCAGGGAGAGGGAGCAATCAGCCCCAGCATTTT.

The chain is built from TRBV2 and TRBJ2-1, with a tentative D call TRBD1 (6 bases). This CDR3 region has 15 residues. Trimming left V 7 bases short and J 3 bases short, with 16 bases between. Germline CDR1 is SNHLY and CDR2 is FYNNEI. The CDR3 DNA reads TGTGCCAGCATATGGGGGCGTTGGGACTACAATGAGCAGTTCTTC. This codes for CASIWGRWDYNEQFF. The entire variable domain, with the rest obtained from reference TRBV2 and TRBJ2-1, is as follows: EPEVTQTPSHQVTQMGQEVILRCVPISNHLYFYWYRQILGQKVEFLVSFYNNEISEKSEIFDDQFSVERPDGSNFTLKIRSTKLEDSAMYFCASIWGRWDYNEQFFGPGTRLTVL.

The gene calls are TRBV4-3 and TRBJ1-1, with D unresolved. Germline loops: CDR1 LGHNA, CDR2 YSLEER. Trimming stripped 3 bases from V and 4 bases from J, with 12 bases between. The CDR3 is 14 amino acids. The CDR3 DNA reads TGCGCCAGCAGCCACACCGTGGGTGGCACTGAAGCTTTCTTT. It specifies CASSHTVGGTEAFF.

V gene TRBV9 combines with J gene TRBJ1-1; tentative D call: TRBD1 (6 bases). The CDR3 sequence is 13 residues long. Germline CDR1 is SGDLS and CDR2 is YYNGEE. V was clipped by 2 bases and J by 4 bases, with 9 bases between them. In DNA, the CDR3 is TGTGCCAGCAGCGTGGGGGGCCGCACTGAAGCTTTCTTT. Protein sequence: CASSVGGRTEAFF. Full variable domain (rest looked up from reference TRBV9 and TRBJ1-1): DSGVTQTPKHLITATGQRVTLRCSPRSGDLSVYWYQQSLDQGLQFLIQYYNGEERAKGNILERFSAQQFPDLHSELNLSSLELGDSALYFCASSVGGRTEAFFGQGTRLTVV.